Reported below is one T cell receptor beta chain. No antigen is known for it. The data originate from a study of cytomegalovirus exposure and HLA in healthy donors. Study background: Approximately 190 million T cells yielded 100 million to 130 million unique TCR beta sequences, as an earlier analysis found.

Every donor was a healthy person donating bone marrow. Primers included in the PCR were 60 Vbeta and 13 Jbeta primers. Data came from immunoSEQ multiplex PCR; TCRdb stores just in-frame clones and leaves some out. The data hold 90,000 to 140,000 clones, with about 15% observed a single time. Regarding the study as a whole: A later analysis found TCR association rates differed by HLA locus, highest for DRB1 and lowest for HLA-C. TCR beta chain V- and J-gene trimming was linked, in a later analysis, to a missense variant in DCLRE1C.

The CDR3 runs 11 residues. The ends were cut back, 9 bases at V and 2 bases at J, with 7 bases in the middle. This chain uses TRBV23-1 with TRBJ1-2; perhaps TRBD1 as D (5 bases). TRBV23-1 is an ORF for which the function is uncertain. This TCR was sampled from a female donor in good health and CMV-seronegative. The sample taken for sequencing was PBMCs. The CDR3 sequence: CARTDNYGYTF. In nucleotides, the CDR3 is TGCGCCAGGACAGACAACTATGGCTACACCTTC.